One and the same sample provided the 10 T cell receptor beta chains below, sequenced in a study of blood T cells in healthy people across ages. A second roughly 7 to 12 cycle PCR used barcoded and J-beta primers. TCRdb passed the 5' RACE reads through MiXCR, listing each CDR3 protein once. The table records over 450,000 distinct CDR3 sequences, around 24% of them present only once. These data were also reused for a study on T cells of mothers and their children.

The sample consisted of blood. The receptors derive from a boy younger than 18 in good health.

This clonotype was detected only a few times. The gene calls are TRBV7-8 and TRBJ2-5; D assignment may be TRBD1 or TRBD2 (5 bases each). The CDR3 spans 13 residues. Germline V gene sequence: CDR1 SGHVS, CDR2 FQNEAQ. With 1 base removed from V and 5 bases from J, the gap between germline ends came to 8 bases. This CDR3 reads CASSLVGAETQYF. CDR3 nucleotide sequence: TGTGCCAGCAGCTTAGTCGGGGCTGAGACCCAGTACTTC.

The V gene is TRBV20-1, the J gene TRBJ2-7; D uncertain. This CDR3 spans 13 amino acids. CDR1 is DFQATT and CDR2 is SNEGSKA in the germline V gene (reference sequence). V lost 0 bases and J 1 base, leaving 7 bases between the germline ends. CDR3 residues: CSARDGDSYEQYF. Written as DNA, the CDR3 is TGCAGTGCTAGAGATGGGGATTCCTACGAGCAGTACTTC.

This clonotype was counted between two and nine times. The chain carries TRBV20-1 and TRBJ2-3; no clear D. Germline V gene sequence: CDR1 DFQATT, CDR2 SNEGSKA (reference sequence). The ends were cut back, 3 bases at V and 0 bases at J, with 16 bases in the middle. This CDR3 contains 16 residues. The CDR3, as DNA: TGCAGTGCTAGCCCCTTGTCAGGTTATAGCACAGATACGCAGTATTTT. Protein sequence: CSASPLSGYSTDTQYF.

This chain joins TRBV9 and TRBJ2-5; D may match TRBD1 or TRBD2 (5 bases each). Germline V lookup: CDR1 SGDLS, CDR2 YYNGEE. The CDR3 has 15 residues. V was shortened by 1 base and J by 5 bases, with 15 bases between the two germline ends. The CDR3: CASSVTSVGVETQYF. Written as DNA, the CDR3 is TGTGCCAGCAGCGTAACGTCCGTGGGGGTCGAGACCCAGTACTTC.

This sequence joins TRBV3-1 and TRBJ2-5; D may correspond to TRBD1 or TRBD2 (5 bases each). CDR3 length: 13 residues. Germline V gene data show CDR1 as LGHDT and CDR2 as YNNKEL (reference sequence). V lost 0 bases, J lost 6 bases, and 8 bases lay in between. The chain's CDR3 is CASSQDREKTQYF. The CDR3 DNA reads as TGTGCCAGCAGCCAAGACAGGGAGAAGACCCAGTACTTC.

This clonotype was seen only once. The gene calls are TRBV7-9 and TRBJ1-2; D may be TRBD1 (6 bases). CDR3 length equals 18 residues. Germline V gene sequence: CDR1 SEHNR, CDR2 FQNEAQ (reference sequence). Trimming left V 1 base short and J 4 bases short, with 22 bases between. The CDR3 DNA reads TGTGCCAGCAGCTTAGGGGGCCGTGTGGGGACACGTCTCTATGGCTACACCTTC. Translated: CASSLGGRVGTRLYGYTF.

Only a few counts were recorded for this clonotype. V usage is TRBV7-2 and J usage is TRBJ2-5; D remains unclear. Looked up from germline, CDR1 is SGHTA and CDR2 is FQGNSA. With 5 bases removed from V and 4 bases from J, the gap between germline ends came to 8 bases. The CDR3 extends over 12 amino acids. Here the CDR3 reads CASSTSRETQYF. The CDR3 DNA reads as TGTGCCAGCAGCACCTCGAGAGAGACCCAGTACTTC.

This sequence joins TRBV18 and TRBJ2-4; no firm D call. Germline V gene data show CDR1 as KGHSH and CDR2 as LQKENI. V lost 2 bases and J 5 bases, leaving 16 bases between the germline ends. The CDR3 length is 16 residues. The CDR3 protein is CASSPTKGVAQNIQYF. DNA for the CDR3: TGTGCCAGCTCACCAACAAAGGGTGTCGCGCAAAACATTCAGTACTTC.

The J gene is TRBJ2-7, the V gene TRBV29-1; 7 nucleotides align to TRBD1. The germline V gene encodes CDR1 SQVTM and CDR2 ANQGSEA. This CDR3 contains 14 residues. J gave up 2 bases and V 2 bases, and 6 bases lay outside the gene matches. In nucleotides, the CDR3 is TGCAGCGTTGAACGGCAGGGGGTCCCCTACGAGCAGTACTTC. Its translation is CSVERQGVPYEQYF.

This chain joins TRBV20-1 and TRBJ2-5; TRBD2 matches 8 bases. V lost 5 bases, J lost 4 bases, and 9 bases stayed unmatched. CDR1 is DFQATT, CDR2 SNEGSKA, per germline (reference sequence). This CDR3 contains 14 residues. The CDR3 DNA reads as TGCAGTGCTGTAGCGGGATCCTGGCGAGAGACCCAGTACTTC. Protein product: CSAVAGSWRETQYF.